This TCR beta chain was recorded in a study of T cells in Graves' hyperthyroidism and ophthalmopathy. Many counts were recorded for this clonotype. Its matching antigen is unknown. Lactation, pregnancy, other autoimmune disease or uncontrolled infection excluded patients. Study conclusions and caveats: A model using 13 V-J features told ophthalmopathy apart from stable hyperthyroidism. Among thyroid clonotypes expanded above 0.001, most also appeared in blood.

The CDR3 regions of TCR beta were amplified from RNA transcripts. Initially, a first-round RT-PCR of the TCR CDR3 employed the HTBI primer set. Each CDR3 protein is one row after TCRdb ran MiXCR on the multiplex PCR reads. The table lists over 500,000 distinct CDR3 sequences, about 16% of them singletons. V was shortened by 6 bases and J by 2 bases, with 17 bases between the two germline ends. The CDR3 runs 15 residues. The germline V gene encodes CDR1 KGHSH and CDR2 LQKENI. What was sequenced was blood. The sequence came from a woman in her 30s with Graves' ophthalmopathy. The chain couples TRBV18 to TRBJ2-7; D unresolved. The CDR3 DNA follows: TGTGCCAGCTCGAACCAGCCTACCAGCGCCTACGAGCAGTACTTC. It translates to CASSNQPTSAYEQYF.